This T cell receptor (beta chain) was sequenced during a study of T cell changes during pregnancy in multiple sclerosis. The protocol was immunoSEQ multiplex PCR, while the TCRdb copy is restricted to in-frame clones and leaves out a portion. The sample has roughly 100,000 clones; about 90% are singletons. Germline CDR1 and CDR2: SGHKS and YYEKEE (reference sequence). The length of the CDR3 is 13 residues. V lost 4 bases and J lost 4, with 8 bases in between. This sequence originates from a female donor with multiple sclerosis, enrolled in a pregnancy study. The chain combines TRBV5-5 with TRBJ1-4; D unresolved. Sequencing was performed on peripheral blood, taken after pregnancy. The CDR3 nucleotides are TGTGCCAGCAGCCTCGGGGTTAATGAAAAACTGTTTTTT. It yields the protein CASSLGVNEKLFF.